There are a few counts of the clone carrying this TCR beta chain. TCRdb passed the 5' RACE reads through MiXCR, listing each CDR3 protein once. The sample lists around 420,000 distinct CDR3 sequences, around 24% occurring once. The ends lost 5 bases at V and 7 bases at J; junction bases unmatched: 10. CDR3 length: 15 amino acids. CDR1 is ENHRY, CDR2 SYGVKD, per germline. The data stem from a study of T-cell memory formation after mild COVID-19. The receptor was derived from an adult woman who had mild COVID-19 (a few samples of this study predate the infection). Cell type and time point are not known. What was sequenced was PBMCs or a T cell subset sorted from them (not recorded which). The genes are TRBV10-3 and TRBJ2-1; 8 bases agree with TRBD1. The CDR3, as DNA: TGTGCCATCAGTTCTCCCGGGACAGGTTCGAATGAGCAGTTCTTC. Its protein product is CAISSPGTGSNEQFF.